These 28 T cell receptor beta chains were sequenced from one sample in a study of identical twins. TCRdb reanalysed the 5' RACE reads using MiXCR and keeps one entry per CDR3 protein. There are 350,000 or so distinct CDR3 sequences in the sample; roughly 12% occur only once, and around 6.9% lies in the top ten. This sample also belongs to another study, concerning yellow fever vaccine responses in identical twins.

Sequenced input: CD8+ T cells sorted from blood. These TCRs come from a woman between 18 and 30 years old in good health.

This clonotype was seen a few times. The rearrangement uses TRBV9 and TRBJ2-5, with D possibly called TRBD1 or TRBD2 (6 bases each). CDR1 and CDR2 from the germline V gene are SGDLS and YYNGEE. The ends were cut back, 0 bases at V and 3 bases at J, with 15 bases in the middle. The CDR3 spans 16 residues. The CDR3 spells CASSVASRGQKETQYF. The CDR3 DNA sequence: TGTGCCAGCAGCGTAGCTAGCCGGGGGCAGAAAGAGACCCAGTACTTC.

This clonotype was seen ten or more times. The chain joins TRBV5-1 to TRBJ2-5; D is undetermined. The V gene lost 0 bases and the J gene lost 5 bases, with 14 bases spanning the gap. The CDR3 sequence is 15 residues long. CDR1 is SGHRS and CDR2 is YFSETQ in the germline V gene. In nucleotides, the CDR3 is TGCGCCAGCAGCTTGGGTGACTCCCTGGGGGAGACCCAGTACTTC. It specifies CASSLGDSLGETQYF.

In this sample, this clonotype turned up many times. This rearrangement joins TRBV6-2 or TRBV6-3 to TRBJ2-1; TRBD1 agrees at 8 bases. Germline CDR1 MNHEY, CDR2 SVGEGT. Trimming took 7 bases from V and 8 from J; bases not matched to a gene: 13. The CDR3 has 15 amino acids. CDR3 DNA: TGTGCCAGCACACAGGTACAGGGGGAGGAGGATGAGCAGTTCTTC. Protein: CASTQVQGEEDEQFF.

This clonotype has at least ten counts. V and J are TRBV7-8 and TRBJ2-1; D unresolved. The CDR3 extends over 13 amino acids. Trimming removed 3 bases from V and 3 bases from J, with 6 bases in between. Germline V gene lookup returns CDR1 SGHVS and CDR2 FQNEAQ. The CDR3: CASSLVGYNEQFF. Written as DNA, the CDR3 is TGTGCCAGCAGCTTGGTGGGCTACAATGAGCAGTTCTTC.

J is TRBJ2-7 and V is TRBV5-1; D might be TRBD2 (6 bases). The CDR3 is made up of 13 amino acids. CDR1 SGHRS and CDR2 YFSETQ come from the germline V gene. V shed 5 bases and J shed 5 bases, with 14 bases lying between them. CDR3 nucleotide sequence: TGCGCCAGCAGGAGGACCCCGGGGGACGAGCAGTACTTC. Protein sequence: CASRRTPGDEQYF. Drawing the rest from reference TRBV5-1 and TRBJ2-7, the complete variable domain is KAGVTQTPRYLIKTRGQQVTLSCSPISGHRSVSWYQQTPGQGLQFLFEYFSETQRNKGNFPGRFSGRQFSNSRSEMNVSTLELGDSALYLCASRRTPGDEQYFGPGTRLTVT.

In DNA, the CDR3 is TGCGCCAGCAGCTTGGACAGCTTTACCTACGAGCAGTACGTC. Its protein is CASSLDSFTYEQYV. The chain joins TRBV5-1 to TRBJ2-7; D gene unclear. V lost 0 bases and J 2 bases, leaving 9 bases between the germline ends. The CDR3 runs 14 residues. Germline values: CDR1 SGHRS, CDR2 YFSETQ.

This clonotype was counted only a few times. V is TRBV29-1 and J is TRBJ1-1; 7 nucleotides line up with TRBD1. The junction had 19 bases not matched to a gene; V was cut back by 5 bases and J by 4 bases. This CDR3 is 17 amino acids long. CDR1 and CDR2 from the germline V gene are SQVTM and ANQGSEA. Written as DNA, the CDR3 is TGCAGCGTTTACACAGGGGTTTTGGAATATGATGGCACTGAAGCTTTCTTT. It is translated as CSVYTGVLEYDGTEAFF. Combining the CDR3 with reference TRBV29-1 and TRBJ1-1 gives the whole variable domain SAVISQKPSRDICQRGTSLTIQCQVDSQVTMMFWYRQQPGQSLTLIATANQGSEATYESGFVIDKFPISRPNLTFSTLTVSNMSPEDSSIYLCSVYTGVLEYDGTEAFFGQGTRLTVV.

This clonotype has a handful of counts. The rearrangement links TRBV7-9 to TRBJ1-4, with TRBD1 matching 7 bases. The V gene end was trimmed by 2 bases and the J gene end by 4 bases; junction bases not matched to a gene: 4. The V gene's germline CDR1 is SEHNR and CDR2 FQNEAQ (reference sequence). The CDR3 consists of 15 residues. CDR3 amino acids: CASSLRGQLNEKLFF. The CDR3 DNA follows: TGTGCCAGCAGCTTAAGGGGACAGCTTAATGAAAAACTGTTTTTT.

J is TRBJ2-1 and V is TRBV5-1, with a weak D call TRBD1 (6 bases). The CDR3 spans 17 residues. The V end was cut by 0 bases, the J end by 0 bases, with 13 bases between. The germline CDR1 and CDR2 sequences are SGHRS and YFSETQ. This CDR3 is CASSLVRTDSSYNEQFF. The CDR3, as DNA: TGCGCCAGCAGCTTGGTTCGGACAGATAGCTCCTACAATGAGCAGTTCTTC.

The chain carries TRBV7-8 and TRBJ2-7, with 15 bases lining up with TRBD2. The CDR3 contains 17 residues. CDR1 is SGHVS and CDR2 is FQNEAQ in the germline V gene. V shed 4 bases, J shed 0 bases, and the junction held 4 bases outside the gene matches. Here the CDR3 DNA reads TGTGCCAGCAGCTCCGGACTAGCGGGAGGGAACTCCTACGAGCAGTACTTC. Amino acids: CASSSGLAGGNSYEQYF. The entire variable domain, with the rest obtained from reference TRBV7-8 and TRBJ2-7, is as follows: GAGVSQSPRYKVAKRGQDVALRCDPISGHVSLFWYQQALGQGPEFLTYFQNEAQLDKSGLPSDRFFAERPEGSVSTLKIQRTQQEDSAVYLCASSSGLAGGNSYEQYFGPGTRLTVT.

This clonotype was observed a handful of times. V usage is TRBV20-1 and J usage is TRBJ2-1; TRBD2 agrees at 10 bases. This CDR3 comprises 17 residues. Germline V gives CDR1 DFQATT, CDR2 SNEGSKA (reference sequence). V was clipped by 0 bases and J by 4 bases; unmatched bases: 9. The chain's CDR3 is CSAREGRTSGEYNEQFF. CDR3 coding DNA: TGCAGTGCTAGAGAGGGCAGAACTAGCGGGGAGTACAATGAGCAGTTCTTC.

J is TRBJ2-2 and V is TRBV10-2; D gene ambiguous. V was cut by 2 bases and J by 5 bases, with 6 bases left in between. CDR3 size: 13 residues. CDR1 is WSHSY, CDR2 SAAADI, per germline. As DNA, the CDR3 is TGCGCCAGCAGTGAGCCCCTAACCGGGGAGCTGTTTTTT. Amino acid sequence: CASSEPLTGELFF.

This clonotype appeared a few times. CDR3: CASSGLGTEAFF. In nucleotides, the CDR3 is TGTGCCAGCTCGGGGCTGGGCACTGAAGCTTTCTTT. This sequence joins TRBV11-2 and TRBJ1-1; tentatively, D is TRBD1 (5 bases). V was shortened by 8 bases and J by 4 bases, with 11 bases between the two germline ends. The CDR3 covers 12 residues. From germline, CDR1 is SGHAT and CDR2 FQNNGV.

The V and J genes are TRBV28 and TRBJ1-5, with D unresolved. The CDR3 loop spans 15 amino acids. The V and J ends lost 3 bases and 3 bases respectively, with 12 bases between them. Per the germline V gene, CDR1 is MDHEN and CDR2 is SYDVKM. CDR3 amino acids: CASSLRYRVNQPQHF. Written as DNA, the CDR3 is TGTGCCAGCAGTTTGAGGTACAGAGTCAATCAGCCCCAGCATTTT.

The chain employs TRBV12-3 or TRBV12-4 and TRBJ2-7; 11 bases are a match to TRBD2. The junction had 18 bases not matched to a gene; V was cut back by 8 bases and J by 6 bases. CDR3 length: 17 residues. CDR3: CASQGVRLAGLKSEQYF. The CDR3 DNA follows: TGTGCCAGCCAGGGTGTCAGACTAGCGGGATTGAAGTCCGAGCAGTACTTC.

CDR3 bases: TGCGCCAGCAGCTTTCCCCCGGGAGGGCCCTCCTACAATGAGCAGTTCTTC. This translates into CASSFPPGGPSYNEQFF. The rearrangement links TRBV5-1 to TRBJ2-1; 8 nucleotides line up with TRBD2. After removal of 2 bases from V and 0 bases from J, the junction contained 7 bases not matched to a gene. The CDR3 spans 17 residues. The germline gives CDR1 SGHRS, CDR2 YFSETQ.

CDR3 region: CSALGLAVSSYEQYF. The CDR3 coding sequence is TGCAGTGCTCTCGGACTAGCGGTTAGCTCCTACGAGCAGTACTTC. The genes are TRBV20-1 and TRBJ2-7, with 10 bases fitting TRBD2. Germline CDR1 is DFQATT and CDR2 is SNEGSKA (reference sequence). V trimming: 5 bases; J trimming: 0 bases; junction bases outside the gene matches: 7. CDR3 size: 15 residues.

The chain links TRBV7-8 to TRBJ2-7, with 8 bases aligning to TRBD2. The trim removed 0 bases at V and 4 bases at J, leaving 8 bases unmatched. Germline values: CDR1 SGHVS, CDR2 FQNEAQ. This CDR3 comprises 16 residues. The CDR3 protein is CASSLAAGGASYEQYV. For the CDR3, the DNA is TGTGCCAGCAGCTTAGCGGCCGGGGGGGCTTCGTACGAGCAGTACGTC.

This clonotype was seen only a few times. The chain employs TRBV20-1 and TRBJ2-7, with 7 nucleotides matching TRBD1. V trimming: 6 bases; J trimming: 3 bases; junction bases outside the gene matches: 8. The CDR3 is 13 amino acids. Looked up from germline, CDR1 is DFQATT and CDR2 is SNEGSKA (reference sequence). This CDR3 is CSAQGQQNYEQYF. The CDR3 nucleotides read TGCAGTGCCCAGGGACAGCAGAACTACGAGCAGTACTTC.

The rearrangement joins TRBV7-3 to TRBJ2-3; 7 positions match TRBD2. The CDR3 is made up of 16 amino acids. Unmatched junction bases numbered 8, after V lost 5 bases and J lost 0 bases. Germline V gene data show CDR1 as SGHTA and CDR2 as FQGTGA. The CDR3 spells CASSPKGRESTDTQYF. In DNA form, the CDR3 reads TGTGCCAGCAGCCCTAAGGGGCGGGAGAGCACAGATACGCAGTATTTT.

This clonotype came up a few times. CDR3 nucleotide sequence: TGTGCCAGCAGCTTAGCCCAGGGACTAGCGCAGTCCTACGAGCAGTACTTC. This gives the protein CASSLAQGLAQSYEQYF. The chain employs TRBV11-3 and TRBJ2-7, with TRBD2 matching 10 bases. Losses at the gene ends were 1 base for V and 1 base for J; bases not matched to a gene: 7. Per germline, CDR1 SGHNT and CDR2 YENEEA. This CDR3 is built from 17 residues.

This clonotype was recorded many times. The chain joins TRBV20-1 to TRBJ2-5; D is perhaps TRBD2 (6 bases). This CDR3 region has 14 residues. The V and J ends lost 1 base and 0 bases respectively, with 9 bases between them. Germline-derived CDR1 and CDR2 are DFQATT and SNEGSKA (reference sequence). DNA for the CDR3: TGCAGTGCTAGAGCTGGGACTCACCAAGAGACCCAGTACTTC. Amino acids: CSARAGTHQETQYF.

CDR3 DNA: TGCAGTGCCGTCCCCTACAGGGTGGAAGAGACCCAGTACTTC. Protein sequence: CSAVPYRVEETQYF. The V call is TRBV20-1, the J call TRBJ2-5; a possible D gene is TRBD1 (6 bases). Germline CDR1 and CDR2: DFQATT and SNEGSKA (reference sequence). CDR3 length: 14 amino acids. V shed 6 bases and J shed 3 bases, with 17 bases lying between them.

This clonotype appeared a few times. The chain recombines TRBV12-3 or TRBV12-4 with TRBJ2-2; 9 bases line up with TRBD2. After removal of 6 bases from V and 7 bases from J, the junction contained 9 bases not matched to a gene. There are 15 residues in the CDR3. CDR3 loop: CASSQAGGGFGELFF. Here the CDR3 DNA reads TGTGCCAGCAGCCAAGCGGGAGGAGGGTTCGGGGAGCTGTTTTTT.

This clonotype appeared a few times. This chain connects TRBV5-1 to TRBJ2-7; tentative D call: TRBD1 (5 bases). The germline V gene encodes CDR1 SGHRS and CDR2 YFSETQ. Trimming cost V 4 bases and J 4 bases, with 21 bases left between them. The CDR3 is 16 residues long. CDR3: CASSPGPINGRYEQYV. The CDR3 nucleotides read TGCGCCAGCAGCCCAGGGCCAATCAATGGTCGGTACGAGCAGTACGTC.

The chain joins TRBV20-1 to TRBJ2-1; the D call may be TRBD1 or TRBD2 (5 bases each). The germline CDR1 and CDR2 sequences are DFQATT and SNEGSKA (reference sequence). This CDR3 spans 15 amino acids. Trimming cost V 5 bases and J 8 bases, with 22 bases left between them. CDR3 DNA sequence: TGCAGTGCTCCAAATGGGCTAGCTTTGGGGGATGAGCAGTTCTTC. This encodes CSAPNGLALGDEQFF.

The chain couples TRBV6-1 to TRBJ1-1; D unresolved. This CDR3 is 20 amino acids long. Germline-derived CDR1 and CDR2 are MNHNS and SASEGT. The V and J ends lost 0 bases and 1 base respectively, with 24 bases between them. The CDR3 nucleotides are TGTGCCAGCAGTGAAGCTGAGCAGGCCGTCTACCTAACACCGAACACTGAAGCTTTCTTT. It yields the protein CASSEAEQAVYLTPNTEAFF.

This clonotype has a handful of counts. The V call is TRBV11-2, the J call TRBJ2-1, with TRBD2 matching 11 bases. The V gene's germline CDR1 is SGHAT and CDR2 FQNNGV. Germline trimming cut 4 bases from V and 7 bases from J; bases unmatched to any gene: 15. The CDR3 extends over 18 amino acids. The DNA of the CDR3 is TGTGCCAGCAGCTCCCCCACAGTGACTAGCGGGGATCGGAATGAGCAGTTCTTC. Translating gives CASSSPTVTSGDRNEQFF.